The rows below give T cell receptor beta chains drawn from one sample of a study of blood T cell repertoires in COVID-19. Clones were read by immunoSEQ multiplex PCR, and TCRdb kept only the in-frame ones, dropping some. The repertoire consists of about 29,000 clones, with approximately 82% occurring once and the leading ten covering about 1.7%. Sample: peripheral blood. Receptor source: a man older than 75 with active or convalescent COVID-19. Both conserved end residues are part of each CDR3. D genes are given only for firm matches. Some rows mark clone size as missing; the rest say once, few, many or name a class of expanded clone.

V gene	clone size	J gene	D gene	CDR3 protein	CDR3 DNA
TRBV18	NA	TRBJ1-3	NA	CASSPEINTIYF	TGTGCCAGCTCACCAGAGATAAACACCATATATTTT
TRBV5-8	once	TRBJ1-4	TRBD1	CASRPGQGIEKLFF	TGTGCCAGCAGACCGGGACAGGGAATAGAAAAACTGTTTTTT
TRBV7-3	NA	TRBJ1-2	TRBD1	CAARDRDVEGYTF	TGTGCCGCCCGGGACAGGGATGTCGAGGGCTACACCTTC
TRBV27	NA	TRBJ2-3	NA	CASSLTGSSWGPDTQYF	TGTGCCAGCAGCCTTACAGGGTCTTCCTGGGGCCCAGATACGCAGTATTTT
TRBV7-3	once	TRBJ1-2	NA	CASSLNSGIVGRGYTF	TGTGCCAGCAGCTTAAATTCCGGGATAGTGGGTCGTGGCTACACCTTC
TRBV5-4	NA	TRBJ2-7	NA	CASSRTPTTSYEQYF	TGTGCCAGCAGCCGGACACCGACCACCTCCTACGAGCAGTACTTC
TRBV7-6	NA	TRBJ2-3	TRBD2	CASSLSASGVTDTQYF	TGTGCCAGCAGCTTATCAGCTAGCGGTGTCACAGATACGCAGTATTTT
TRBV5-1	NA	TRBJ1-5	TRBD1	CASSKGDRTENQPQHF	TGCGCCAGCAGTAAGGGGGACAGGACAGAAAATCAGCCCCAGCATTTT
TRBV3-1/TRBV3-2	NA	TRBJ1-2	NA	CASSQDLGMAGYTF	TGTGCCAGCAGCCAAGATCTAGGCATGGCTGGCTACACCTTC
TRBV27	NA	TRBJ2-2	TRBD2	CASSFKRGDTGELFF	TGTGCCAGCAGTTTTAAGCGGGGGGACACCGGGGAGCTGTTTTTT
TRBV7-2	NA	TRBJ1-2	TRBD1	CASSFSGTGSYGYTF	TGTGCCAGCAGCTTTTCAGGGACAGGGTCCTATGGCTACACCTTC
TRBV29-1	NA	TRBJ2-7	TRBD2	CSVVPSLAGYYEQYF	TGCAGCGTTGTACCTTCCCTAGCGGGATACTACGAGCAGTACTTC
TRBV6-2/TRBV6-3	NA	TRBJ2-1	NA	CASSYGQHYYNEQFF	TGTGCCAGCAGTTATGGTCAGCACTACTACAATGAGCAGTTCTTC
TRBV2	NA	TRBJ2-7	NA	CASSEDQGIYEQYF	TGTGCCAGCAGTGAAGACCAGGGGATATACGAGCAGTACTTC
TRBV7-9	NA	TRBJ1-2	TRBD1	CASSLGQGMNYGYTF	TGTGCCAGCAGCTTAGGACAGGGGATGAACTATGGCTACACCTTC
TRBV21-1	NA	TRBJ2-7	NA	CASSSDNQLAGGHEQYF	TGTGCCAGCAGCAGTGACAATCAACTAGCGGGAGGCCACGAGCAGTACTTC
TRBV5-6	NA	TRBJ1-5	TRBD1	CASSPGTGDNQPQHF	TGTGCCAGCAGCCCCGGGACAGGGGACAATCAGCCCCAGCATTTT
TRBV12-3/TRBV12-4	NA	TRBJ1-2	NA	CASSLRVEDGYTF	TGTGCCAGCAGCCTCAGGGTAGAGGATGGCTACACCTTC